This TCR beta chain was recorded in a study of identical twins. Each CDR3 protein is one row after TCRdb ran MiXCR on the 5' RACE reads. The sample shows around 370,000 distinct CDR3 sequences, roughly 10% of them seen only once. For this clonotype: Its antigen is undetermined.

The CDR3 contains 14 residues. V was shortened by 0 bases and J by 2 bases, with 10 bases between the two germline ends. Germline assignment: CDR1 GTSNPN and CDR2 SVGIG (reference sequence). The study's findings and limits: There were fewer insertions in abundant cord blood beta clonotypes, but memory repertoires showed no such pattern.

The sample was naive T cells sorted from blood. V and J are TRBV30 and TRBJ1-1, with D maybe TRBD1 (5 bases). This TCR derives from a woman aged 50 to 60 in good health. Written as DNA, the CDR3 is TGTGCCTGGAGTGTACGCAGGGAAAACACTGAAGCTTTCTTT. This codes for CAWSVRRENTEAFF.